These T cell receptor beta chains were read from a single sample in a study of neoadjuvant anti-PD-1 for oral cavity cancer. Using immunoSEQ multiplex PCR, the repertoire was profiled, and TCRdb retains in-frame clones only, with some absent. This table holds fewer than 7,000 clones, about 74% found once. Sequences were derived from PBMCs, sampled before nivolumab (anti-PD-1) treatment. The receptors derive from a person aged 35 to 85 with oral cavity squamous cell carcinoma. CDR3s include the opening cysteine and the closing phenylalanine or tryptophan. The D gene is left open where the match is weak. Size values are once, few and many counts, or a class for expanded clones, and some rows have none.

cdr3_nt cdr3_aa j_call v_call clone_size d_call
TGTGCCAGCAGCTGGGACAGGGGAGCTTTCTTT CASSWDRGAFF TRBJ1-1 TRBV5-5 few TRBD1
TGTGCCAGCAGTTACTTGGGACGGACCCAAGAGACCCAGTACTTC CASSYLGRTQETQYF TRBJ2-5 TRBV6-5 once -
TGTGCCAGCAGTTACGGAACGAACACTGAAGCTTTCTTT CASSYGTNTEAFF TRBJ1-1 TRBV6-5 - -
TGTGCCAGCAGCCGTGGAACCGACAGGGTGTTTAGTGGCTACACCTTC CASSRGTDRVFSGYTF TRBJ1-2 TRBV5-4 once TRBD1
TGTGCCAGTAGCCGCAGCGGGGGCAATGAGCAGTTCTTC CASSRSGGNEQFF TRBJ2-1 TRBV19 - TRBD2
TGTGCCAGCAACCGAGGGACAGTCTTAGAGCAGTACTTC CASNRGTVLEQYF TRBJ2-7 TRBV5-6 - TRBD1
TGTGCCAGCAGCTTAATGCCTCGCACAGATACGCAGTATTTT CASSLMPRTDTQYF TRBJ2-3 TRBV7-9 - -
TGTGCCAGCAGCCTGGGACGGAGCACAGATACGCAGTATTTT CASSLGRSTDTQYF TRBJ2-3 TRBV11-3 - -
TGCGCCAGCAGCTTGAACAGGGATAGTGAAGCTTTCTTT CASSLNRDSEAFF TRBJ1-1 TRBV5-1 - -
TGTGCCAGCAGCGTAGATAGGGGGCACTCTAATGAAAAACTGTTTTTT CASSVDRGHSNEKLFF TRBJ1-4 TRBV9 - TRBD1
TGCGCCAGCAGCCATCAACTAGGCGCAGGGGGTAGCTCCTACGAGCAGTACTTC CASSHQLGAGGSSYEQYF TRBJ2-7 TRBV4-3 - TRBD1
TGTGCCAGCAGTGAGGGCAGTAGCAATCAGCCCCAGCATTTT CASSEGSSNQPQHF TRBJ1-5 TRBV2 few -
TGTGCCAGTAGTGTACAGGGGTCAGATACGCAGTATTTT CASSVQGSDTQYF TRBJ2-3 TRBV19 - TRBD1
TGCGCCAGCAGCCTCGGGACAGGGATCACTGAAGCTTTCTTT CASSLGTGITEAFF TRBJ1-1 TRBV4-3 - TRBD1
TGTGCCAGCAGTTCGACAACTGATGGCTACACCTTC CASSSTTDGYTF TRBJ1-2 TRBV28 once -
TGTGCCAGCAGCCCGAACTACAGGGATTCCAACTCTGGCTACACCTTC CASSPNYRDSNSGYTF TRBJ1-2 TRBV5-5 - -
TGTGCCAGCCTTCGAGGAGGCTCCTACGAGCAGTACTTC CASLRGGSYEQYF TRBJ2-7 TRBV6-6 once -
TGCGCCAGCAGCACGGACGGACCAGGGGTCACCTTC CASSTDGPGVTF TRBJ1-2 TRBV5-1 few -
TGTGCCAGCAGCGAGGGGGCTCCCTCTGGGGCCAACGTCCTGACTTTC CASSEGAPSGANVLTF TRBJ2-6 TRBV9 - TRBD1
TGTGCCAGCAGTGAACCTTGGACAGGGGGAGGCTACACCTTC CASSEPWTGGGYTF TRBJ1-2 TRBV6-1 - TRBD1
TGTGCCAGCAGCTTAGCGTCTGTCGAGAACACTGAAGCTTTCTTT CASSLASVENTEAFF TRBJ1-1 TRBV7-9 - -
TGTGCCAGCAGCTTCGACAGGGGTATCTACGAGCAGTACTTC CASSFDRGIYEQYF TRBJ2-7 TRBV11-2 few TRBD1
TGTGCCAGTAGGGGGGGACCGCCTAGCACAGATACGCAGTATTTT CASRGGPPSTDTQYF TRBJ2-3 TRBV19 - -
TGTGCCAGCAGTGGGCACACTGAAGCTTTCTTT CASSGHTEAFF TRBJ1-1 TRBV2 - -
TGTGCCAGCAGCCTCACTGCGGGGGCAGTAAACACCGGGGAGCTGTTTTTT CASSLTAGAVNTGELFF TRBJ2-2 TRBV7-9 - -
TGCGCCAGCAGCTTGGACAGGGTATCCGCTTTCTTT CASSLDRVSAFF TRBJ1-1 TRBV5-1 - -
TGCGCCAGCAGCCCCCCGAACAGACAAGAGACCCAGTACTTC CASSPPNRQETQYF TRBJ2-5 TRBV4-1 - -
TGTGCCAGCAGCTTCCGGGACAGGGGCTTAGCTGAAGCTTTCTTT CASSFRDRGLAEAFF TRBJ1-1 TRBV5-4 - TRBD1
TGTGCCAGCAGCTTAGATCAGGGGGCGATCACAGATACGCAGTATTTT CASSLDQGAITDTQYF TRBJ2-3 TRBV7-2 large TRBD1
TGCGCCAGCAGCTTGGTTATACAGGGTAAAACCGGGGAGCTGTTTTTT CASSLVIQGKTGELFF TRBJ2-2 TRBV5-1 - -
TGTGCCAGCAGCTTAGAGACGTGGAACAATGAGCAGTTCTTC CASSLETWNNEQFF TRBJ2-1 TRBV7-6 once -
TGCGCCAGCAGCCAAGGGGTGTCAGGGGAAGAGCCCCAGCATTTT CASSQGVSGEEPQHF TRBJ1-5 TRBV4-3 - -
TGTGCCACAGTGATCTGGCTGGACACTGAAGCTTTCTTT CATVIWLDTEAFF TRBJ1-1 TRBV2 - -
TGTGCCAGCAGCTTAGCTTGGGCAGAACAAGAGACCCAGTACTTC CASSLAWAEQETQYF TRBJ2-5 TRBV7-9 - -
TGTGCCAGCAGCACGACCGTTAGCTCCTACGAGCAGTACTTC CASSTTVSSYEQYF TRBJ2-7 TRBV5-6 - -
TGTGCCAGCAGCTTGGGCGGACAGGGACATCGCGAGCAGTACTTC CASSLGGQGHREQYF TRBJ2-7 TRBV7-9 - TRBD1
TGTGCCAGCAGCTTCGGGGCGCGGACTGAAGCTTTCTTT CASSFGARTEAFF TRBJ1-1 TRBV5-6 - -
TGTGCCAGCAGCACTAGACAGGGGGTAAACACTGAAGCTTTCTTT CASSTRQGVNTEAFF TRBJ1-1 TRBV5-8 few TRBD1
TGTGCCAGCAGCTTAGGTGGCGGGGGGGCCTCTTACAATGAGCAGTTCTTC CASSLGGGGASYNEQFF TRBJ2-1 TRBV7-2 - TRBD2
TGCAGCGTTGACAGGGTTGAGCAGTTCTTC CSVDRVEQFF TRBJ2-1 TRBV29-1 once -
TGCGCCAGCAGCCGAGGCCTACAAGGCAGGGACACTGAAGCTTTCTTT CASSRGLQGRDTEAFF TRBJ1-1 TRBV4-3 - -
TGTGCCAGCAGCCGGTACACAGGGGGAAACACAGATACGCAGTATTTT CASSRYTGGNTDTQYF TRBJ2-3 TRBV27 - TRBD1
TGTGCCATCAGTGAGTTTAGGGACAGCCTCTATGGCTACACCTTC CAISEFRDSLYGYTF TRBJ1-2 TRBV10-3 - TRBD1
TGTGCCACCAGCAGAGGGACAGGGGGCACCGGGGAGCTGTTTTTT CATSRGTGGTGELFF TRBJ2-2 TRBV15 - TRBD1
TGTGCCAGCAGCCCCTTACTGGGACATACCTCTGGAAACACCATATATTTT CASSPLLGHTSGNTIYF TRBJ1-3 TRBV7-6 - -
TGTGCCAGCAATTTAGCGGGGAAGAACACCGGGGAGCTGTTTTTT CASNLAGKNTGELFF TRBJ2-2 TRBV2 - TRBD2
TGCGCCAGCAGCCTTTCCCTTAATGAAAAACTGTTTTTT CASSLSLNEKLFF TRBJ1-4 TRBV4-3 - -